The present TCR beta chain was sequenced within a study of regulatory T cells in long-lasting Graves disease. Whole-study context: Persistent Graves' disease required over 5 years of antithyroid drugs and positive TSH receptor antibodies. General study points: Newly diagnosed patients had higher TCR diversity than persistent Graves' patients did.

Investigators prepared the TCR beta libraries by applying iRepertoire HTBI primers and Arm-PCR of CDR3 regions. One entry per CDR3 protein, called by TCRdb with MiXCR from the multiplex PCR reads. Seen here are roughly 400,000 distinct CDR3 sequences, under 25% observed once, and the top ten hold under 25%. The time point: persistent/refractory GD, antithyroid drugs over 5 years with positive TRAb. From RNA extracted from PBMCs, the TCR library was made. American Thyroid Association guidelines served as the basis for diagnosing Graves' disease. In this cohort, patients came from an endocrinology department located in Xi'an, China. As to this clonotype: Its specificity is unknown.

With 1 base removed from V and 0 bases from J, the gap between germline ends came to 6 bases. The CDR3 is 14 residues long. Germline V gene lookup returns CDR1 DFQATT and CDR2 SNEGSKA (reference sequence). This chain links TRBV20-1 with TRBJ1-4; D remains ambiguous. The clonotype originates from a female donor with Graves disease. The sample was peripheral blood mononuclear cells (PBMCs), taken when the disease was refractory, from a patient treated with antithyroid drugs. The CDR3 DNA reads TGCAGTGCTAGAGGTCAACCAACTAATGAAAAACTGTTTTTT. As protein: CSARGQPTNEKLFF.